This T cell receptor (beta chain) was documented in a study of OX40 agonist ivuxolimab in advanced cancers. This clone was recorded a few times. What it recognizes is unknown. Study outcomes and limitations: The 0.1-3.0 mg/kg partial responders had among the lowest clonal expansion. On average, CD8+ T cells showed a greater number of expanded clones than CD4+.

CDR3 length equals 14 residues. The germline gives CDR1 SGHTA, CDR2 FQGNSA. V gave up 7 bases and J gave up 4 bases, with 13 bases separating them. Sequenced by immunoSEQ multiplex PCR; TCRdb stores in-frame clones only, minus some. The sample comprises about 59,000 clones, under 90% of which are singletons, and about 1.9% rests with the top ten. The sequencing here drew on CD4+ or CD8+ T cells sorted from blood, taken in a trial of the OX40 agonist ivuxolimab. The clonotype was recovered from an adult with an advanced solid tumor such as melanoma, head and neck, liver or kidney cancer. The J gene is TRBJ2-2, the V gene TRBV7-2; TRBD2 might be the D (7 bases). The CDR3 here is CASTRGAGTGELFF. The CDR3 DNA follows: TGTGCCAGCACCCGGGGGGCGGGCACCGGGGAGCTGTTTTTT. The full variable domain, in which reference TRBV7-2 and TRBJ2-2 provide the parts outside the CDR3, is GAGVSQSPSNKVTEKGKDVELRCDPISGHTALYWYRQSLGQGLEFLIYFQGNSAPDKSGLPSDRFSAERTGGSVSTLTIQRTQQEDSAVYLCASTRGAGTGELFFGEGSRLTVL.